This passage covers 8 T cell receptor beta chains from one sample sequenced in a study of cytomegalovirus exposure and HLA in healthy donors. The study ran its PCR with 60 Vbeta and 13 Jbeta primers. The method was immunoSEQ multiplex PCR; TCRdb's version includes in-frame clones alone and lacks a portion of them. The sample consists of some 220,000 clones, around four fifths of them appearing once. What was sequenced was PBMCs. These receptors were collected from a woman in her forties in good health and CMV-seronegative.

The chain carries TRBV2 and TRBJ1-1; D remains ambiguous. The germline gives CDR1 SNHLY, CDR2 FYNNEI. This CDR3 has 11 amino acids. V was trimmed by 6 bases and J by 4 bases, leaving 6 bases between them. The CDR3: CASRESTEAFF. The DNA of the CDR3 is TGTGCCAGCAGGGAGAGCACTGAAGCTTTCTTT.

The CDR3 nucleotides are TGTGCCAGAAGCTCGGCACAGGGTGACACTGAAGCTTTCTTT. Translation gives CARSSAQGDTEAFF. V gene TRBV5-3 combines with J gene TRBJ1-1, with TRBD1 as a possible D gene (6 bases). Being an ORF, TRBV5-3 has a function that is uncertain. This CDR3 is 14 amino acids long. V lost 3 bases and J lost 3, with 12 bases in between.

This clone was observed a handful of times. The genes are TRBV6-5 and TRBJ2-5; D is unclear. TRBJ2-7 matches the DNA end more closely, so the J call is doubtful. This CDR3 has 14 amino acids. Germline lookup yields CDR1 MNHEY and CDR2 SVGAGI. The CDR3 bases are TGTGCCAGCAGTACCGTCGGCGGATTCTACGAGCAGTACTTC. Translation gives CASSTVGGFYEQYF.

CDR3: CASSYRSSYNEQFF. The CDR3 coding sequence is TGTGCCAGCAGTTACAGGAGCTCCTACAATGAGCAGTTCTTC. The rearrangement joins TRBV6-5 to TRBJ2-1; D gene ambiguous. The ends were cut back, 2 bases at V and 0 bases at J, with 5 bases in the middle. This CDR3 region has 14 residues. The V gene's germline CDR1 is MNHEY and CDR2 SVGAGI.

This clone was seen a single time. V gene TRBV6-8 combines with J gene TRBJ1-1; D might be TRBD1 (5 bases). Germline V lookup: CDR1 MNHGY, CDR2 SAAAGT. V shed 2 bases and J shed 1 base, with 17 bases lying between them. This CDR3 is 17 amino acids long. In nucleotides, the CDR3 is TGTGCCAGCAGTTACCCCCCACAGGTGTGGGAGAACACTGAAGCTTTCTTT. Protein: CASSYPPQVWENTEAFF.

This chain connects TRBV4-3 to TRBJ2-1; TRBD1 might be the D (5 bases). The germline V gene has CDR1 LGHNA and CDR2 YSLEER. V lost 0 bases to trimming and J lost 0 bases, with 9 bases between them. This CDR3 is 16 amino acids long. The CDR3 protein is CASSQETVSSYNEQFF. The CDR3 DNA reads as TGCGCCAGCAGCCAAGAGACAGTAAGCTCCTACAATGAGCAGTTCTTC.

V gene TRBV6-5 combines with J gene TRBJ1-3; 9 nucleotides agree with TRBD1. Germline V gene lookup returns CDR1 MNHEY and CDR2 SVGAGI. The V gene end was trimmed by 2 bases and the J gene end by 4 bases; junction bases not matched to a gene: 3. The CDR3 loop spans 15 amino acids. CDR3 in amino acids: CASSYLGQGGNTIYF. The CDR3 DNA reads TGTGCCAGCAGTTACCTCGGACAGGGGGGAAACACCATATATTTT.

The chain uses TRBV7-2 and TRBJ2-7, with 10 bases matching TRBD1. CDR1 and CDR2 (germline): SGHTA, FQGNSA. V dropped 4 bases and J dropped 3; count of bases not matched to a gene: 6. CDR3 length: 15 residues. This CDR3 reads CASSSGTGVFYEQYF. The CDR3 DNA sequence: TGTGCCAGCAGCTCCGGGACAGGGGTTTTCTACGAGCAGTACTTC. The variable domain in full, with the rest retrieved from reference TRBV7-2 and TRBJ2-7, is GAGVSQSPSNKVTEKGKDVELRCDPISGHTALYWYRQSLGQGLEFLIYFQGNSAPDKSGLPSDRFSAERTGGSVSTLTIQRTQQEDSAVYLCASSSGTGVFYEQYFGPGTRLTVT.